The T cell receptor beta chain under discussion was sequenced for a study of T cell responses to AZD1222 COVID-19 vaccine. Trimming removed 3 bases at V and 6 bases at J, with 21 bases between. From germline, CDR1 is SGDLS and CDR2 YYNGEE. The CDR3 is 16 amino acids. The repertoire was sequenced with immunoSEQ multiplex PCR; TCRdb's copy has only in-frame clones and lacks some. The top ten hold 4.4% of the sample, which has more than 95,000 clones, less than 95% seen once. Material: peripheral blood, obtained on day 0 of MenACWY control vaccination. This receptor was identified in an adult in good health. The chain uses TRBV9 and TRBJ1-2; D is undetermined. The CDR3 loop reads CASSAPERWAVDGYTF. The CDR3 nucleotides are TGTGCCAGCAGCGCTCCAGAGAGGTGGGCAGTCGATGGCTACACCTTC.